This TCR beta chain originates from a study of CD8+ T cells in alopecia areata. Study at large: A 6-month off-drug phase came after tofacitinib, which had lasted 6 to 18 months. Severity of treated patients was scored by affected scalp percentage. Study-wide results and caveats: TCRs were shared less clearly across patients than in mice, possibly for HLA-related reasons.

The CDR3 length is 15 residues. CDR1 and CDR2 from the germline V gene are MGHRA and YSYEKL. With V trimmed by 3 bases and J by 8 bases, 10 bases remained unmatched. Treatment described: oral pan-JAK inhibitor, 5-10 mg twice daily. cDNA serving as the sequencing template came from extracted, reverse transcribed RNA. Sequencing used immunoSEQ multiplex PCR; TCRdb keeps in-frame clones, though not all of them. The table lists hundreds of thousands of clones, around two fifths of them singletons. This clone was observed once. As yet, its antigen is unknown. The sequence was collected from a human donor with alopecia areata. V gene TRBV4-1 combines with J gene TRBJ1-2; 9 bases line up with TRBD1. The sample here was CD4+ T cells sorted from blood, taken between weeks 30 and 35, from a patient treated with tofacitinib. This CDR3 is CASSHIDRGGNGYTF. CDR3 nucleotide sequence: TGCGCCAGCAGCCATATTGACAGGGGGGGAAACGGCTACACCTTC.